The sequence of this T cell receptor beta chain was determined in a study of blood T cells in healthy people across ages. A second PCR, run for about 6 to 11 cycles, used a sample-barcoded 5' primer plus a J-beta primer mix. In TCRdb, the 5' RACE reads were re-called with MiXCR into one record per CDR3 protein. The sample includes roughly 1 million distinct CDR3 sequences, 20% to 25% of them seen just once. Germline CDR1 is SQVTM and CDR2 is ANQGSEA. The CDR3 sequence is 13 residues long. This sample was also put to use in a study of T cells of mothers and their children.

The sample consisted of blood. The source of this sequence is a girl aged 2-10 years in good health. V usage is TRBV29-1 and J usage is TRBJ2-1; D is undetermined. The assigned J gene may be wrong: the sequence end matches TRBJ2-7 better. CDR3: CSVEDVRTLEQYF. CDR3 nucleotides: TGCAGCGTTGAAGATGTAAGGACGCTCGAGCAGTACTTC.